This entry lists 20 T cell receptor beta chains sequenced from one sample in a study of regulatory T cells in long-lasting Graves disease. Arm-PCR of CDR3 regions and iRepertoire HTBI primers were the basis on which TCR beta libraries were built. A single record per CDR3 protein comes from TCRdb applying MiXCR to the multiplex PCR reads. The table includes about half a million distinct CDR3 sequences, 22% detected once. The time point here: persistent/refractory GD, antithyroid drugs over 5 years with positive TRAb. Scientists built the TCR library using RNA that was extracted from PBMCs. This specimen was peripheral blood mononuclear cells (PBMCs), taken when the disease was refractory, from a patient treated with antithyroid drugs. These receptors were collected from a female donor with Graves disease.

There are many counts of this clonotype. The chain has TRBV28 and TRBJ2-5, with TRBD2 matching 9 bases. The CDR3 consists of 15 residues. Germline CDR1 MDHEN, CDR2 SYDVKM. Trimming at V came to 5 bases and at J to 3 bases, leaving 7 bases not matched to a gene. In DNA, the CDR3 is TGTGCCAGCAGTCCCAGCGGGAGGATCGAAGAGACCCAGTACTTC. Protein product: CASSPSGRIEETQYF. The variable domain in full, completed from reference TRBV28 and TRBJ2-5, reads DVKVTQSSRYLVKRTGEKVFLECVQDMDHENMFWYRQDPGLGLRLIYFSYDVKMKEKGDIPEGYSVSREKKERFSLILESASTNQTSMYLCASSPSGRIEETQYFGPGTRLLVL.

The chain employs TRBV20-1 and TRBJ1-6; perhaps TRBD1 as D (6 bases). Per the germline V gene, CDR1 is DFQATT and CDR2 is SNEGSKA (reference sequence). V was trimmed by 5 bases and J by 13 bases, leaving 18 bases between them. This CDR3 spans 13 amino acids. CDR3 loop: CSAPMEGTGPLHF. The CDR3 coding sequence is TGCAGTGCTCCGATGGAGGGTACAGGGCCCCTCCACTTT.

The V call is TRBV3-1, the J call TRBJ2-1; the match to TRBD2 covers 10 bases. This CDR3 contains 15 residues. Trimming at V came to 5 bases and at J to 5 bases, leaving 6 bases not matched to a gene. Per germline, CDR1 LGHDT and CDR2 YNNKEL (reference sequence). CDR3 DNA: TGTGCCAGCAGCAGCGGGAGGGGACTAAACAATGAGCAGTTCTTC. This sequence encodes CASSSGRGLNNEQFF.

V and J are TRBV12-3 or TRBV12-4 and TRBJ1-4; 9 nucleotides agree with TRBD1. This CDR3 is built from 18 residues. J lost 2 bases, V lost 6 bases, and 13 bases had no gene match. The CDR3 DNA is TGTGCCAGCAGGGCCGGGACAGGGTGGTTGTCTACTAATGAAAAACTGTTTTTT. Its translation is CASRAGTGWLSTNEKLFF.

Comments on this clonotype: One base away lies a much larger clone, so this may be a sequencing read error. This chain connects TRBV28 to TRBJ2-7, with D perhaps given as TRBD1 or TRBD2 (6 bases each). The CDR3 totals 14 residues. Germline V gene lookup returns CDR1 MDHEN and CDR2 SYDVKM. This CDR3 reads CVGQTGGGKSEQYF. Written as DNA, the CDR3 is TGTGTCGGACAAACAGGAGGGGGGAAAAGCGAGCAGTACTTC.

The chain uses TRBV6-1 and TRBJ2-7; weak D call: TRBD2 (5 bases). Germline V gives CDR1 MNHNS, CDR2 SASEGT. The CDR3 totals 11 residues. Deletions cut 1 base from V and 7 bases from J, with 5 bases between. The CDR3 region has the DNA TGTGCCAGCAGTGAAGGAGGGGAGCAGTACTTC. Translated: CASSEGGEQYF.

The genes are TRBV4-1 and TRBJ2-2, with a weak D call TRBD2 (6 bases). The CDR3 runs 14 residues. From germline, CDR1 is MGHRA and CDR2 YSYEKL. V was shortened by 2 bases and J by 4 bases, with 8 bases between the two germline ends. CDR3 sequence: CASSQPSVTGELFF. CDR3 coding DNA: TGCGCCAGCAGCCAACCTAGCGTCACCGGGGAGCTGTTTTTT.

The chain employs TRBV10-3 and TRBJ2-1; 9 bases are a match to TRBD1. Germline V gene lookup returns CDR1 ENHRY and CDR2 SYGVKD. V dropped 4 bases and J dropped 5; count of bases not matched to a gene: 9. The CDR3 extends over 16 amino acids. The CDR3 sequence is CAISGGGQGDNNEQFF. Here the CDR3 DNA reads TGTGCCATCAGTGGGGGGGGACAGGGTGACAACAATGAGCAGTTCTTC.

This clonotype occurred many times. The chain joins TRBV2 to TRBJ1-1; no clear D. The CDR3 extends over 14 amino acids. V was pared by 5 bases and J by 4 bases, with 14 bases between. Germline CDR1 is SNHLY and CDR2 is FYNNEI. DNA of the CDR3: TGTGCCAGCAGTAAATTATCGGTTGGCACTGAAGCTTTCTTT. Amino acids: CASSKLSVGTEAFF.

Only a few counts were recorded for this clonotype. The J gene is TRBJ1-1, the V gene TRBV29-1; 11 positions match TRBD1. The CDR3 has 18 residues. The V gene end was trimmed by 2 bases and the J gene end by 0 bases; junction bases not matched to a gene: 11. Germline V gene data show CDR1 as SQVTM and CDR2 as ANQGSEA. The DNA of the CDR3 is TGCAGCGTTGAATGGCAGGACAGGGGGCACAAAATGAACACTGAAGCTTTCTTT. Protein: CSVEWQDRGHKMNTEAFF.

Concerning this clonotype: One end of the junction varies from germline; a read error may be responsible. The chain recombines TRBV20-1 with TRBJ1-1, with D hard to call. Germline lookup yields CDR1 DFQATT and CDR2 SNEGSKA (reference sequence). This CDR3 is built from 12 residues. The CDR3 sequence is CSARYGNIEAFF. The CDR3 DNA follows: TGCAGTGCTAGATACGGAAACATTGAAGCTTTCTTT.

In this sample, this clonotype turned up a few times. The chain employs TRBV19 and TRBJ2-7; either TRBD1 or TRBD2 may supply D (5 bases each). The V gene's germline CDR1 is LNHDA and CDR2 SQIVND (reference sequence). Trimming left V 7 bases short and J 1 base short, with 14 bases between. This CDR3 has 14 amino acids. This CDR3 reads CASKSGRDSYEQYF. In DNA form, the CDR3 reads TGTGCCAGTAAGAGCGGCAGGGATTCCTACGAGCAGTACTTC.

This clonotype has at least ten counts. The gene calls are TRBV12-3 or TRBV12-4 and TRBJ1-2, with TRBD1 matching over 8 bases. Germline trimming cut 6 bases from V and 2 bases from J; bases unmatched to any gene: 5. This CDR3 has 14 residues. For the CDR3, the DNA is TGTGCCAGCAGCCACAGGGGGGGGAACTATGGCTACACCTTC. Protein product: CASSHRGGNYGYTF.

This clonotype was counted only a few times. J is TRBJ2-3 and V is TRBV28; D not certain. CDR3 size: 13 residues. The germline V and J ends were trimmed by 4 bases and 6 bases, with 11 bases remaining between them. In germline, CDR1 is MDHEN, CDR2 SYDVKM. The CDR3 nucleotides read TGTGCCAGCAGTTCCCATTCGAAGGATACGCAGTATTTT. As protein: CASSSHSKDTQYF.

This clonotype was seen repeatedly, ten times or more. V is TRBV7-2 and J is TRBJ2-5; TRBD2 matches at 16 bases. CDR1 and CDR2 (germline): SGHTA, FQGNSA. This CDR3 comprises 17 residues. Germline trimming cut 2 bases from V and 4 bases from J; bases unmatched to any gene: 4. The CDR3 nucleotides read TGTGCCAGCAGCTTACGCGGGACTAGCGGGAGGGGAGAGACCCAGTACTTC. Translated, it gives CASSLRGTSGRGETQYF.

This clonotype was seen a handful of times. The rearrangement joins TRBV18 to TRBJ1-4; no definite D call. CDR1 is KGHSH, CDR2 LQKENI, per germline. Trimming removed 7 bases at V and 0 bases at J, with 6 bases between. This CDR3 is built from 13 residues. CDR3: CASLGSTNEKLFF. The CDR3 nucleotides read TGTGCCAGCTTGGGGTCAACTAATGAAAAACTGTTTTTT.

This clonotype was found a few times. The chain is built from TRBV19 and TRBJ1-4, with 10 bases that match TRBD1. The CDR3 runs to 14 residues. CDR1 and CDR2 from the germline V gene are LNHDA and SQIVND (reference sequence). V lost 7 bases and J lost 10; bases outside the gene matches: 9. The CDR3 DNA reads TGTGCCAGTACCCCGGGACAGGGGAGTGCAAAACTGTTTTTT. Translating it yields CASTPGQGSAKLFF.

This clonotype was counted many times. The J gene is TRBJ1-1, the V gene TRBV7-2; D not certain. This CDR3 is built from 15 residues. Germline V lookup: CDR1 SGHTA, CDR2 FQGNSA. V was pared by 2 bases and J by 4 bases, with 14 bases between. The DNA for the CDR3 is TGTGCCAGCAGCTTAAGGGCGGGATTCGGCACTGAAGCTTTCTTT. It encodes CASSLRAGFGTEAFF.

As to this clonotype: A much larger clone lies a single base off, so this may be a read error. The chain links TRBV3-1 to TRBJ1-2; D gene uncertain. V dropped 1 base and J dropped 8 bases, with 14 bases sitting between them. Germline assignment: CDR1 LGHDT and CDR2 YNNKEL (reference sequence). This CDR3 has 14 residues. CDR3 loop: CASSQGGSTKGYTF. The CDR3, as DNA: TGTGCCAGCAGCCAAGGAGGCAGTACGAAGGGCTACACCTTC. Together with reference TRBV3-1 and TRBJ1-2, the CDR3 gives the full variable domain: DTAVSQTPKYLVTQMGNDKSIKCEQNLGHDTMYWYKQDSKKFLKIMFSYNNKELIINETVPNRFSPKSPDKAHLNLHINSLELGDSAVYFCASSQGGSTKGYTFGSGTRLTVV.

There are many counts of this clonotype. The rearrangement uses TRBV10-3 and TRBJ1-1; unclear D gene. CDR1 ENHRY and CDR2 SYGVKD come from the germline V gene. CDR3 size: 14 residues. V was trimmed by 4 bases and J by 1 base, leaving 10 bases between them. The CDR3 sequence: CAISAAAENTEAFF. The CDR3 DNA sequence: TGTGCCATCAGTGCCGCAGCCGAGAACACTGAAGCTTTCTTT.